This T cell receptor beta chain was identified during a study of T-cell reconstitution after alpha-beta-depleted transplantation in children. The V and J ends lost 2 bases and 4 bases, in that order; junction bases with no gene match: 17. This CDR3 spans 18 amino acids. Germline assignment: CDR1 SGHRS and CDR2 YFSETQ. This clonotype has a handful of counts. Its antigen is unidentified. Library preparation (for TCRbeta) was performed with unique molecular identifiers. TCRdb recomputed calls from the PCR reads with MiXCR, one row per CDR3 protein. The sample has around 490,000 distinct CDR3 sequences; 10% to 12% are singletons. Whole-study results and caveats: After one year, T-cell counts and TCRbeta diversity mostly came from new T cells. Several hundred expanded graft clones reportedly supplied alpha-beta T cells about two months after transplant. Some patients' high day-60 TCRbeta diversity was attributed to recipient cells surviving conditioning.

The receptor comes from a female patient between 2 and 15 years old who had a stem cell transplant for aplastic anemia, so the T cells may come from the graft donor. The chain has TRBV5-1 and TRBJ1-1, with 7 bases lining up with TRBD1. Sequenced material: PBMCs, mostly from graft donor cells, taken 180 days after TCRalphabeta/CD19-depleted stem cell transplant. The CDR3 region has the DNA TGCGCCAGCAGCTTCCGGGGGACAGAGTCCCGACCTTTCACTGAAGCTTTCTTT. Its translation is CASSFRGTESRPFTEAFF.